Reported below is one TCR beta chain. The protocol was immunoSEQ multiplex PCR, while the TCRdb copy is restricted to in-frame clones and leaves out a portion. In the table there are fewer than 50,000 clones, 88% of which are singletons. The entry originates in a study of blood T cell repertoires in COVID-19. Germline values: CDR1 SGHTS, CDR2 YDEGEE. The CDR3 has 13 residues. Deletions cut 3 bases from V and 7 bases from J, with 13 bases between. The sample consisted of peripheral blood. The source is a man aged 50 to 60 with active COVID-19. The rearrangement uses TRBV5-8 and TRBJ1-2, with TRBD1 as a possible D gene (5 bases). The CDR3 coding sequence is TGTGCCAGCAGCTGGGGGACTTCTGGTGGCTACACCTTC. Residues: CASSWGTSGGYTF.